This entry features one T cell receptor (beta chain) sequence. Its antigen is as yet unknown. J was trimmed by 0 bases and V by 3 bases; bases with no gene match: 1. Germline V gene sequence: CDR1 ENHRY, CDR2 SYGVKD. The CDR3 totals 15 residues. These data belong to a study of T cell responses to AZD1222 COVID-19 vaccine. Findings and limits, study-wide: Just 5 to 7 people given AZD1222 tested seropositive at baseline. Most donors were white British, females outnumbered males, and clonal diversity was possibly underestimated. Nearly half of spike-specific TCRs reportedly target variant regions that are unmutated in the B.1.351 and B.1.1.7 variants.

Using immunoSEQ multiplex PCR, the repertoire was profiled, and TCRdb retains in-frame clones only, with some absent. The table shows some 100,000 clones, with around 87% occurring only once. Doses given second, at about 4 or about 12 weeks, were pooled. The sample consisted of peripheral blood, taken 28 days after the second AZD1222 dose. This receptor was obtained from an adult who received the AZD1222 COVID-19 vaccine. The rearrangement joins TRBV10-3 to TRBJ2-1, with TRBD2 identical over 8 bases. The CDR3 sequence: CAISDSGGSYNEQFF. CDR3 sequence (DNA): TGTGCCATCAGTGACAGCGGGGGCTCCTACAATGAGCAGTTCTTC.